The 27 T cell receptor beta chains reported below all come from one sample, sequenced in a study of blood T cell repertoires in COVID-19 (dated by TCRdb to 2018 to 2020). The method was the immunoSEQ multiplex PCR assay. In its TCRdb copy, this immuneACCESS table keeps in-frame sequences only and misses some clones. Where compared with another copy, unresolved V genes explain less than half of these, and the others have no known cause. The sample table contains 75,000 to 90,000 clones; only one count was recorded for just under 85% of them. The ten top clones hold 15% to 20% of the sample. The sequenced sample was peripheral blood. These receptors were taken from a man older than 75 with active or convalescent COVID-19.

This clone was detected a few times. The V call is TRBV14, the J call TRBJ1-1; D is unclear. Germline V gives CDR1 SGHDN, CDR2 FVKESK. The CDR3 contains 16 residues. The V end was cut by 1 base, the J end by 4 bases, with 16 bases between. CDR3 DNA: TGTGCCAGCAGCCAAGCCCAGGTCGCCTCTGGCACTGAAGCTTTCTTT. This encodes CASSQAQVASGTEAFF. The whole variable domain, filled in from reference TRBV14 and TRBJ1-1, reads EAGVTQFPSHSVIEKGQTVTLRCDPISGHDNLYWYRRVMGKEIKFLLHFVKESKQDESGMPNNRFLAERTGGTYSTLKVQPAELEDSGVYFCASSQAQVASGTEAFFGQGTRLTVV.

The chain has TRBV28 and TRBJ1-3; D is undetermined. Germline V gene lookup returns CDR1 MDHEN and CDR2 SYDVKM. V was shortened by 6 bases and J by 3 bases, with 12 bases between the two germline ends. The length of the CDR3 is 14 residues. Here the CDR3 reads CASSLGELGNTIYF. In DNA form, the CDR3 reads TGTGCCAGCAGCTTGGGAGAGCTTGGAAACACCATATATTTT.

This chain uses TRBV5-4 with TRBJ2-5; possible D gene TRBD1, 7 bases. CDR3 length: 12 residues. V lost 3 bases and J 5 bases, leaving 8 bases between the germline ends. The germline V gene encodes CDR1 SGHNT and CDR2 YYREEE (reference sequence). CDR3 protein: CASSSGGETQYF. In DNA form, the CDR3 reads TGTGCCAGCAGCTCAGGGGGGGAGACCCAGTACTTC.

This chain joins TRBV5-1 and TRBJ2-2; 9 bases match TRBD2. CDR1 SGHRS and CDR2 YFSETQ come from the germline V gene. V shed 3 bases and J 8 bases; nucleotides not matched to a gene: 8. The CDR3 loop spans 15 amino acids. CDR3 nucleotide sequence: TGCGCCAGCAGCTACTACGGGACTAGCTCTGGGGAGCTGTTTTTT. This sequence encodes CASSYYGTSSGELFF.

This clone was counted only a few times. The rearrangement joins TRBV19 to TRBJ2-5; perhaps TRBD2 as D (6 bases). Trimming stripped 3 bases from V and 1 base from J, with 15 bases between. From germline, CDR1 is LNHDA and CDR2 SQIVND (reference sequence). The CDR3 length is 16 residues. Written as DNA, the CDR3 is TGTGCCAGTAGTATCCGGGCGAGGGGAGGCCAAGAGACCCAGTACTTC. The encoded protein is CASSIRARGGQETQYF.

V usage is TRBV5-5 and J usage is TRBJ1-2; TRBD1 is a possible D gene (5 bases). The germline CDR1 and CDR2 sequences are SGHKS and YYEKEE (reference sequence). V lost 1 base and J 2 bases, leaving 12 bases between the germline ends. The CDR3 is 15 residues long. The CDR3 region is CASSLRQNQNYGYTF. CDR3 nucleotide sequence: TGTGCCAGCAGCTTGAGACAGAACCAGAACTATGGCTACACCTTC.

The chain is built from TRBV9 and TRBJ2-6; TRBD1 might be the D (5 bases). Germline lookup yields CDR1 SGDLS and CDR2 YYNGEE. V lost 5 bases, J lost 4 bases, and 16 bases lay in between. CDR3 size: 16 residues. In nucleotides, the CDR3 is TGTGCCAGCAGGAATCCAAGGGGCGCCGGGGCCAACGTCCTGACTTTC. Its protein product is CASRNPRGAGANVLTF. Complete variable domain (other parts from reference TRBV9 and TRBJ2-6): DSGVTQTPKHLITATGQRVTLRCSPRSGDLSVYWYQQSLDQGLQFLIQYYNGEERAKGNILERFSAQQFPDLHSELNLSSLELGDSALYFCASRNPRGAGANVLTFGAGSRLTVL.

This chain uses TRBV14 with TRBJ2-1; D unresolved. The CDR3 loop spans 13 amino acids. CDR1 SGHDN and CDR2 FVKESK come from the germline V gene. V was cut by 0 bases and J by 9 bases, with 9 bases left in between. CDR3: CASSQDLGSEQFF. CDR3 nucleotide sequence: TGTGCCAGCAGCCAAGATCTGGGCAGTGAGCAGTTCTTC.

This chain links TRBV6-5 with TRBJ2-7; 7 bases line up with TRBD2. Germline values: CDR1 MNHEY, CDR2 SVGAGI. This CDR3 spans 13 amino acids. The V and J ends lost 7 bases and 2 bases, in that order; junction bases with no gene match: 5. The CDR3 protein is CASKREPTYEQYV. The CDR3 nucleotides read TGTGCCAGCAAGCGGGAACCAACCTACGAGCAGTACGTC.

This clone showed up just a few times. The rearrangement links TRBV28 to TRBJ1-5; D call uncertain. Trimming stripped 8 bases from V and 11 bases from J, with 13 bases between. This CDR3 is 11 amino acids long. CDR1 is MDHEN, CDR2 SYDVKM, per germline. The DNA for the CDR3 is TGTGCCAGCTCTGGCCTCGTGTCCCAGCATTTT. Translation gives CASSGLVSQHF.

The chain employs TRBV6-5 and TRBJ1-1; TRBD1 agrees at 9 bases. CDR1 is MNHEY, CDR2 SVGAGI, per germline. The CDR3 spans 13 residues. After removal of 6 bases from V and 6 bases from J, the junction contained 5 bases not matched to a gene. The CDR3 nucleotides read TGTGCCAGCAGGGGGACAGGGAGGGCTGAAGCTTTCTTT. Translated: CASRGTGRAEAFF.

V and J are TRBV5-3 and TRBJ1-5; 11 bases agree with TRBD1. TRBV5-3 is identified as an open reading frame with a role that is uncertain. The junction had 11 bases not matched to a gene; V was cut back by 5 bases and J by 1 base. The length of the CDR3 is 18 residues. The CDR3 region has the DNA TGTGCCAGAAGTCAAGAGGGGGACAGGGGGAAGAGCAATCAGCCCCAGCATTTT. This gives the protein CARSQEGDRGKSNQPQHF.

The genes are TRBV5-4 and TRBJ2-1; TRBD2 matches at 13 bases. The CDR3 is 16 residues long. Germline CDR1 is SGHNT and CDR2 is YYREEE (reference sequence). Trimming cost V 3 bases and J 9 bases; bases outside gene matches: 9. The CDR3: CASSSPTSGGAGEQFF. For the CDR3, the DNA is TGTGCCAGCAGCTCTCCCACTAGCGGGGGGGCGGGTGAGCAGTTCTTC.

The rearrangement uses TRBV4-2 and TRBJ2-7; 9 nucleotides match TRBD2. The CDR3 extends over 15 amino acids. CDR1 and CDR2 (germline): LGHNA, YNFKEQ. Trimming at V came to 0 bases and at J to 6 bases, leaving 6 bases not matched to a gene. The CDR3 sequence is CASSQEAGGPGEQYV. The CDR3 bases are TGTGCCAGCAGCCAAGAGGCGGGAGGGCCGGGCGAGCAGTACGTC.

The chain is built from TRBV30 and TRBJ1-3, with 10 positions matching TRBD1. The CDR3 totals 15 residues. Per germline, CDR1 GTSNPN and CDR2 SVGIG (reference sequence). V lost 3 bases, J lost 8 bases, and 10 bases stayed unmatched. CDR3 in amino acids: CAWRGQGTPEDTIYF. DNA for the CDR3: TGTGCCTGGAGGGGACAGGGGACCCCGGAGGACACCATATATTTT. Together with reference TRBV30 and TRBJ1-3, the CDR3 gives the full variable domain: SQTIHQWPATLVQPVGSPLSLECTVEGTSNPNLYWYRQAAGRGLQLLFYSVGIGQISSEVPQNLSASRPQDRQFILSSKKLLLSDSGFYLCAWRGQGTPEDTIYFGEGSWLTVV.

The rearrangement uses TRBV6-5 and TRBJ1-2, with D perhaps matching TRBD1 (6 bases). Looked up from germline, CDR1 is MNHEY and CDR2 is SVGAGI. V dropped 7 bases and J dropped 6 bases, with 21 bases sitting between them. This CDR3 is built from 15 residues. In DNA, the CDR3 is TGTGCCAGCACCCAGGAACCCAGGGGTTCTAATGGCTACACCTTC. Translating gives CASTQEPRGSNGYTF.

V and J are TRBV10-3 and TRBJ2-5; no clear D gene. Germline lookup yields CDR1 ENHRY and CDR2 SYGVKD. The CDR3 is made up of 11 amino acids. Trimming shortened V by 6 bases and J by 5 bases, and 7 bases separated the two germline ends. CDR3 residues: CAISIMETQYF. In nucleotides, the CDR3 is TGTGCCATCAGCATCATGGAGACCCAGTACTTC.

The rearrangement links TRBV10-3 to TRBJ1-5; D call uncertain. From germline, CDR1 is ENHRY and CDR2 SYGVKD. Trimming stripped 10 bases from V and 4 bases from J, with 17 bases between. This CDR3 spans 14 amino acids. Written as DNA, the CDR3 is TGTGCCACCGCACGGGAGGAATTAAATCAGCCCCAGCATTTT. Amino acid sequence: CATAREELNQPQHF.

The genes are TRBV28 and TRBJ2-5; tentative D call: TRBD1 (5 bases). The CDR3 length is 14 residues. The germline CDR1 and CDR2 sequences are MDHEN and SYDVKM. The ends were cut back, 2 bases at V and 2 bases at J, with 9 bases in the middle. The CDR3 DNA sequence: TGTGCCAGCAGTTTAAGGCAGGGACAAGAGACCCAGTACTTC. Its translation is CASSLRQGQETQYF.

This rearrangement joins TRBV7-6 to TRBJ2-3, with 11 bases lining up with TRBD2. Germline CDR1 SGHVS, CDR2 FNYEAQ. V lost 5 bases to trimming and J lost 2 bases; unmatched junction nucleotides: 9. The CDR3 sequence is 17 residues long. The CDR3 sequence is CASSGPGLADTTDTQYF. The CDR3, as DNA: TGTGCCAGCAGCGGCCCGGGACTAGCGGACACCACAGATACGCAGTATTTT. The complete variable domain, with remaining parts taken from reference TRBV7-6 and TRBJ2-3, reads GAGVSQSPRYKVTKRGQDVALRCDPISGHVSLYWYRQALGQGPEFLTYFNYEAQQDKSGLPNDRFSAERPEGSISTLTIQRTEQRDSAMYRCASSGPGLADTTDTQYFGPGTRLTVL.

This clone was seen only a few times. The chain is built from TRBV6-5 and TRBJ1-5; no firm D call. Trimming removed 7 bases at V and 3 bases at J, with 10 bases between. The CDR3 consists of 13 residues. The germline CDR1 and CDR2 sequences are MNHEY and SVGAGI. CDR3 amino acids: CASTGSFNQPQHF. As DNA, the CDR3 is TGTGCCAGCACCGGGAGCTTCAATCAGCCCCAGCATTTT.

The V and J genes are TRBV5-4 and TRBJ2-7; TRBD2 is a possible D gene (7 bases). The germline V gene encodes CDR1 SGHNT and CDR2 YYREEE (reference sequence). The CDR3 sequence is 17 residues long. V lost 0 bases and J 3 bases, leaving 19 bases between the germline ends. The CDR3 sequence is CASSLGSRGAWGYEQYV. The CDR3 nucleotides read TGTGCCAGCAGCTTGGGTTCTCGGGGGGCGTGGGGCTACGAGCAGTACGTC.

This clone was found a few times. V and J are TRBV19 and TRBJ2-5; 8 bases line up with TRBD1. Germline V gives CDR1 LNHDA, CDR2 SQIVND (reference sequence). This CDR3 region has 11 residues. The trim removed 4 bases at V and 14 bases at J, leaving 6 bases unmatched. CDR3 in amino acids: CASSSDRGVYF. CDR3 sequence (DNA): TGTGCCAGTAGTAGCGACAGGGGTGTTTACTTC. Full variable domain (rest looked up from reference TRBV19 and TRBJ2-5): DGGITQSPKYLFRKEGQNVTLSCEQNLNHDAMYWYRQDPGQGLRLIYYSQIVNDFQKGDIAEGYSVSREKKESFPLTVTSAQKNPTAFYLCASSSDRGVYFGPGTRLLVL.

The chain employs TRBV6-2 or TRBV6-3 and TRBJ2-4, with TRBD2 as a possible D gene (6 bases). Germline V gene data show CDR1 as MNHEY and CDR2 as SVGEGT. V lost 5 bases, J lost 0 bases, and 11 bases lay in between. This CDR3 region has 15 residues. CDR3 DNA sequence: TGTGCCAGCAGTCCCTTGGGGGGAGCCAAAAACATTCAGTACTTC. It translates to CASSPLGGAKNIQYF.

The CDR3 bases are TGTGCCAGCAGCTTTCGCGGGGCCTACAATGAGCAGTTCTTC. Protein: CASSFRGAYNEQFF. J is TRBJ2-1 and V is TRBV13; D might be TRBD2 (6 bases). Trimming stripped 3 bases from V and 2 bases from J, with 8 bases between. The CDR3 contains 14 residues. The germline V gene has CDR1 PRHDT and CDR2 FYEKMQ (reference sequence).

This chain links TRBV30 with TRBJ1-5; TRBD1 is a possible D gene (6 bases). Germline loops: CDR1 GTSNPN, CDR2 SVGIG (reference sequence). Between the trimmed V and J ends, which lost 3 bases and 10 bases, there was a span of 19 bases. This CDR3 has 14 amino acids. The CDR3 DNA sequence: TGTGCCTGGAGCCCCCGGACAGTCTTTACCCCCCAGCATTTT. It yields the protein CAWSPRTVFTPQHF.

The chain carries TRBV7-2 and TRBJ1-1; D gene ambiguous. The CDR3 consists of 13 residues. V lost 0 bases to trimming and J lost 4 bases, with 6 bases between them. Germline V gene sequence: CDR1 SGHTA, CDR2 FQGNSA. The CDR3 here is CASSLARGTEAFF. CDR3 nucleotides: TGTGCCAGCAGCTTAGCTCGGGGCACTGAAGCTTTCTTT.